This section outlines one T cell receptor beta chain sequence together with its context. Its target antigen remains unknown. No base quality information exists; no much larger clone differs at one position. This sample was included in a study of T cell changes during pregnancy in multiple sclerosis (dated by TCRdb to the late 2010s). Looking at the study overall: The study looked at changes in the T cell repertoire across pregnancy in women with multiple sclerosis.

Counted from cysteine to phenylalanine, this CDR3 has 15 amino acids. Only the CDR3 portion is preserved as DNA: 45 bases, with reading frame beginning at the first base. From a lookup of the germline V gene, CDR1 and CDR2 are MNHEY and SVGAGI. V and J are truncated by 1 base and 7 bases respectively, leaving an intervening sequence of 13 bases. The library was obtained by the immunoSEQ multiplex PCR assay. The table comes from immuneACCESS by way of TCRdb, which keeps in-frame sequences with V and J called. Part of the clones is missing from these tables; in studies checked, under half for an unresolved V gene and the rest for unknown reasons. A total of under 60,000 clones appear in this sample, approximately 92% of them only once. The top ten clonotypes cover around 0.25% of the sample.

The chain links TRBV6-5 with TRBJ1-4, with no confidently assigned D gene. The receptor was derived from a female donor with multiple sclerosis, enrolled in a pregnancy study. The specimen was CD4+ T cells from peripheral blood mononuclear cells, collected in the third trimester of pregnancy. The sequence in DNA is TGTGCCAGCAGTTACTTCCGTGACACTGTTGAAAAACTGTTTTTT. Its product reads: CASSYFRDTVEKLFF.